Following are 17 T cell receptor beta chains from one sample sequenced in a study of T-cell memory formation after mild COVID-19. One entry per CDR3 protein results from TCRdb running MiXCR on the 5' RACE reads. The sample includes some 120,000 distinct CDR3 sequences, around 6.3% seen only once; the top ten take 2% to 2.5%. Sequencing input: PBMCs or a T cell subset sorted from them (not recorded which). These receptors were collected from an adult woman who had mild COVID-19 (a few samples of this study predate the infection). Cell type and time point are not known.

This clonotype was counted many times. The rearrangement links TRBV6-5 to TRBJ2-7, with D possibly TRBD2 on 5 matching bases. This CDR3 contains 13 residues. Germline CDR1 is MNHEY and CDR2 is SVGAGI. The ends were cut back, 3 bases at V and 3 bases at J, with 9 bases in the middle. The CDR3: CASSYNSGYEQYF. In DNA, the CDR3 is TGTGCCAGCAGTTATAACAGCGGCTACGAGCAGTACTTC.

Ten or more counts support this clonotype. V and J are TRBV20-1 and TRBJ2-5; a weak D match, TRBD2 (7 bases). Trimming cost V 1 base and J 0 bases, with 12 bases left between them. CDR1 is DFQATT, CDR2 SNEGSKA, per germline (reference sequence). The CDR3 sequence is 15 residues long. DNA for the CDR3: TGCAGTGCTAGAGTGGCGGGGGCGTACCAAGAGACCCAGTACTTC. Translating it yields CSARVAGAYQETQYF.

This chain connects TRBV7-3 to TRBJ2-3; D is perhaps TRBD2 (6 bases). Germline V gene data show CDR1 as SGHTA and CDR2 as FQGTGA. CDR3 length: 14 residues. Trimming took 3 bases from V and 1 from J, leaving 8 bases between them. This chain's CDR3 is CASSLGLCTDTQYF. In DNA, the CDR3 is TGTGCCAGCAGCTTGGGACTTTGCACAGATACGCAGTATTTT. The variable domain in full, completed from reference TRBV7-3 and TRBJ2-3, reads GAGVSQTPSNKVTEKGKYVELRCDPISGHTALYWYRQSLGQGPEFLIYFQGTGAADDSGLPNDRFFAVRPEGSVSTLKIQRTERGDSAVYLCASSLGLCTDTQYFGPGTRLTVL.

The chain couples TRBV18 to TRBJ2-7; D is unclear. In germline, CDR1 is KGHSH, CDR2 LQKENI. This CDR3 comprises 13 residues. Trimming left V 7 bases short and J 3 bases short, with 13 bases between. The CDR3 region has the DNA TGTGCCAGCTGCGACGGGCAGAACTACGAGCAGTACTTC. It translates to CASCDGQNYEQYF.

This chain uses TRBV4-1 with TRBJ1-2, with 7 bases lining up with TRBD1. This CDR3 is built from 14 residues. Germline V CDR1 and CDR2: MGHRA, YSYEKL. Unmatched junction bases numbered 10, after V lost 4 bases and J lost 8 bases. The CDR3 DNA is TGCGCCAGCAGCCCCCAGACAGGGAGTGGAGGCTACACCTTC. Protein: CASSPQTGSGGYTF.

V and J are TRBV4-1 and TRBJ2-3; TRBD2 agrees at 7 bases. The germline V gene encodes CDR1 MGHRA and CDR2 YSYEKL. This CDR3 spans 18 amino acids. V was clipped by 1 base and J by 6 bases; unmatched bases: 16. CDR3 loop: CASSQGYSRAGSKDTQYF. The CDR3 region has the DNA TGCGCCAGCAGCCAAGGCTATTCACGAGCGGGATCAAAGGATACGCAGTATTTT.

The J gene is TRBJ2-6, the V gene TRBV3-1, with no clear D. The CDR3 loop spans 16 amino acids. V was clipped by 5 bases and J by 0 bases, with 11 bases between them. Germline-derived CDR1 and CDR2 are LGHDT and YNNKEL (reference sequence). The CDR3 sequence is CASSMRLISGANVLTF. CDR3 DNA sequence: TGTGCCAGCAGCATGCGACTGATCTCTGGGGCCAACGTCCTGACTTTC.

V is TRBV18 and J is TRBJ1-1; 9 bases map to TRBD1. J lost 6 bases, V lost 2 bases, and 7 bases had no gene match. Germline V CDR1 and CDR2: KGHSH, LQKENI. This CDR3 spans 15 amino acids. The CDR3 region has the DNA TGTGCCAGCTCACCATCGGACAGGGGACGTTCTGAAGCTTTCTTT. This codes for CASSPSDRGRSEAFF. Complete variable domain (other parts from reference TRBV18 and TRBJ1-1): NAGVMQNPRHLVRRRGQEARLRCSPMKGHSHVYWYRQLPEEGLKFMVYLQKENIIDESGMPKERFSAEFPKEGPSILRIQQVVRGDSAAYFCASSPSDRGRSEAFFGQGTRLTVV.

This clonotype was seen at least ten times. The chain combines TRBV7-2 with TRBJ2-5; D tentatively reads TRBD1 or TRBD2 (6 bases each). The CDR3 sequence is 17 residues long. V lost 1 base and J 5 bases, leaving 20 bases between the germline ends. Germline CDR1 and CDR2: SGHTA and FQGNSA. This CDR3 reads CASSLGLTRGARETQYF. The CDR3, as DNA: TGTGCCAGCAGCTTAGGACTTACTAGGGGGGCCCGGGAGACCCAGTACTTC.

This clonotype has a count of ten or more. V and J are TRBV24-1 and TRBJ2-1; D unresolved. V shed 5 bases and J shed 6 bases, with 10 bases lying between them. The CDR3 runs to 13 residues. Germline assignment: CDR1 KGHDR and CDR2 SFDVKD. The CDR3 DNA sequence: TGTGCCACCAGTGGGTCCTTGGTCAATGAGCAGTTCTTC. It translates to CATSGSLVNEQFF.

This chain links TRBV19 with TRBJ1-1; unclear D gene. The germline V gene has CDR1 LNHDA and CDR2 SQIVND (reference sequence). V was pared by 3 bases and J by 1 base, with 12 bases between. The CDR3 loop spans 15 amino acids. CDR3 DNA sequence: TGTGCCAGTAGTATGATGTCCAGACCGAACACTGAAGCTTTCTTT. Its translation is CASSMMSRPNTEAFF.

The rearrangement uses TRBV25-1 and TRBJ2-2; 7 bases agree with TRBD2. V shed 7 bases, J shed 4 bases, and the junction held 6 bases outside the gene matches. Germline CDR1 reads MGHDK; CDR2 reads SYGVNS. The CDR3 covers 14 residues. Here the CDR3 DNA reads TGTGCCAGCAAGGGGAGGGCGGTCACCGGGGAGCTGTTTTTT. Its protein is CASKGRAVTGELFF. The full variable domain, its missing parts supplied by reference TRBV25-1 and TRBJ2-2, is EADIYQTPRYLVIGTGKKITLECSQTMGHDKMYWYQQDPGMELHLIHYSYGVNSTEKGDLSSESTVSRIRTEHFPLTLESARPSHTSQYLCASKGRAVTGELFFGEGSRLTVL.

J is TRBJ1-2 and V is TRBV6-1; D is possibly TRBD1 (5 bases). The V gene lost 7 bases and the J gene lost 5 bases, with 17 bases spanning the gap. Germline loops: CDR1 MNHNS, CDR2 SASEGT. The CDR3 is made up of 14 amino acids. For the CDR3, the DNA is TGTGCCAGCACGCCGGGGCGTAAATCGTATGGCTACACCTTC. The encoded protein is CASTPGRKSYGYTF.

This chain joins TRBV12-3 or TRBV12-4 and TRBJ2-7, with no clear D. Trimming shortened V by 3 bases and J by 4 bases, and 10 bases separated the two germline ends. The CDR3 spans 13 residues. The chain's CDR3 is CASSFRDEYEQYF. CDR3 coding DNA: TGTGCCAGCAGTTTTCGAGACGAATACGAGCAGTACTTC.

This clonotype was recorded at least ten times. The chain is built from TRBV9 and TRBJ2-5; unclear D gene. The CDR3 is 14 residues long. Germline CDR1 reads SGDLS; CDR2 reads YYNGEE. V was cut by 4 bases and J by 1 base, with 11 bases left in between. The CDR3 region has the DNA TGTGCCAGCAGCCCCGGACCTCTCCAAGAGACCCAGTACTTC. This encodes CASSPGPLQETQYF.

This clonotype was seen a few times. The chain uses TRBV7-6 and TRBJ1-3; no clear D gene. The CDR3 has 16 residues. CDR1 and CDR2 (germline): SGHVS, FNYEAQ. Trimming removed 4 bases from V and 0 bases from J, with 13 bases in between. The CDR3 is CASSSQELSSGNTIYF. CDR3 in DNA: TGTGCCAGCAGCTCTCAGGAACTTAGCTCTGGAAACACCATATATTTT. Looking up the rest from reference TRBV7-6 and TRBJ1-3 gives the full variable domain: GAGVSQSPRYKVTKRGQDVALRCDPISGHVSLYWYRQALGQGPEFLTYFNYEAQQDKSGLPNDRFSAERPEGSISTLTIQRTEQRDSAMYRCASSSQELSSGNTIYFGEGSWLTVV.

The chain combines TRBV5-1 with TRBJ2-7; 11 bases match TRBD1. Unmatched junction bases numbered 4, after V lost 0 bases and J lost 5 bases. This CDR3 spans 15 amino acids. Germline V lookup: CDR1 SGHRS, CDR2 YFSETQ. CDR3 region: CASSLEGQGVHEQYF. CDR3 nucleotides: TGCGCCAGCAGCTTGGAGGGACAGGGGGTGCACGAGCAGTACTTC.